The 22 T cell receptor beta chains in this list originate from one sample, sequenced in a study of T-cell reconstitution after alpha-beta-depleted transplantation in children (dated by TCRdb to the mid-2010s). Libraries were prepared through PCR. The data were produced on an Illumina HiSeq 2500. Molecular barcoding was employed in the preparation of TCR libraries, with unique molecular identifiers being used to normalize TCRbeta repertoire quantification. TCRdb's own reprocessing of the public reads used fastp at Q25 and MiXCR and kept productive beta chains. Each CDR3 protein appears once, grouped with its most common genes and DNA. This sample holds over 400,000 distinct CDR3 sequences; around 12% were observed only once. The ten top clones hold 5% to 6% of the sample. The starting material was PBMCs from the stem cell graft donor, obtained from the stem cell graft. The source of these receptors is a human donor who donated a stem cell graft to a child with combined immunodeficiency.

The genes are TRBV4-3 and TRBJ1-2, with D possibly being TRBD1 (6 bases). The CDR3 loop spans 14 amino acids. Trimming pared 4 bases from V and 6 bases from J, leaving 15 bases between. Germline assignment: CDR1 LGHNA and CDR2 YSLEER. As DNA, the CDR3 is TGCGCCAGCAGCCCAAGGTGGGGGCAGGATGGCTACACCTTC. Translated, it gives CASSPRWGQDGYTF.

This clonotype was counted ten times or more. The V gene is TRBV5-1, the J gene TRBJ2-1; D remains ambiguous. V shed 4 bases and J shed 4 bases, with 9 bases lying between them. Germline V gene data show CDR1 as SGHRS and CDR2 as YFSETQ. The CDR3 totals 13 residues. The CDR3 sequence is CASSKDPYNEQFF. DNA for the CDR3: TGCGCCAGCAGCAAGGACCCATACAATGAGCAGTTCTTC.

This clonotype was observed a handful of times. The chain joins TRBV12-3 or TRBV12-4 to TRBJ1-5; 9 positions match TRBD1. The CDR3 length is 13 residues. V lost 6 bases and J lost 7; bases outside the gene matches: 4. CDR3 DNA sequence: TGTGCCAGCAGCGACAGGGGGGGACAGCCCCAGCATTTT. It translates to CASSDRGGQPQHF.

The table lists this clonotype with many counts. V and J are TRBV6-5 and TRBJ1-1; D uncertain. Germline lookup yields CDR1 MNHEY and CDR2 SVGAGI. V lost 0 bases to trimming and J lost 1 base, with 12 bases between them. The CDR3 spans 16 residues. Here the CDR3 reads CASSYSMGLGNTEAFF. In DNA form, the CDR3 reads TGTGCCAGCAGTTACTCGATGGGTTTGGGGAACACTGAAGCTTTCTTT.

On this clonotype itself: Because the CDR3 is missing its conserved closing phenylalanine or tryptophan, this is likely a read error. In DNA, the CDR3 is TGCGCCAGCAGCCAAGTTATGTGGGAGATCGCAGATACGCAGTATGTT. Translating it yields CASSQVMWEIADTQYV. This chain uses TRBV4-3 with TRBJ2-3; a possible D gene is TRBD2 (5 bases). The CDR3 has 16 amino acids. Trimming cost V 1 base and J 4 bases, with 15 bases left between them. Germline V lookup: CDR1 LGHNA, CDR2 YSLEER.

This clonotype has a handful of counts. This chain connects TRBV4-1 to TRBJ2-2, with 9 nucleotides matching TRBD1. CDR1 is MGHRA, CDR2 YSYEKL, per germline. The CDR3 consists of 15 residues. V was pared by 1 base and J by 4 bases, with 1 base of the junction left unmatched. The CDR3 spells CASSQGQGGTGELFF. The CDR3 region has the DNA TGCGCCAGCAGCCAAGGACAGGGGGGCACCGGGGAGCTGTTTTTT.

This chain joins TRBV5-4 and TRBJ1-2, with 9 bases matching TRBD1. There are 13 residues in the CDR3. CDR1 and CDR2 from the germline V gene are SGHNT and YYREEE (reference sequence). CDR3 residues: CVFQDRGNYGYTF. The CDR3 region has the DNA TGTGTCTTCCAGGACAGGGGAAACTATGGCTACACCTTC.

This clonotype was found many times. The rearrangement uses TRBV24-1 and TRBJ2-2, with D possibly matching TRBD1 (6 bases). The CDR3 extends over 14 amino acids. V was cut by 3 bases and J by 7 bases, with 11 bases left in between. The germline gives CDR1 KGHDR, CDR2 SFDVKD. The CDR3 reads CATSDQGGVGELFF. In nucleotides, the CDR3 is TGTGCCACCAGTGATCAAGGGGGAGTCGGGGAGCTGTTTTTT.

Comments on this clonotype: Compared with germline, one end of the junction differs, possibly owing to a read error. The chain is built from TRBV2 and TRBJ1-2, with D possibly being TRBD1 (5 bases). Germline loops: CDR1 SNHLY, CDR2 FYNNEI. The CDR3 spans 13 residues. The CDR3, as DNA: TGTGCCAGGAGTGGGGCAGGGCCCTTTGGCTACACCTTC. Translating gives CARSGAGPFGYTF.

J is TRBJ2-7 and V is TRBV10-3, with a possible D match to TRBD2 (6 bases). CDR1 and CDR2 from the germline V gene are ENHRY and SYGVKD. V lost 6 bases and J 1 base, leaving 13 bases between the germline ends. The CDR3 is 14 amino acids. The CDR3 DNA reads as TGTGCCATCAGCCACCCCGGGGGATCCTACGAGCAGTACTTC. It specifies CAISHPGGSYEQYF.

The genes are TRBV3-1 and TRBJ1-1; D ambiguous. Germline lookup yields CDR1 LGHDT and CDR2 YNNKEL (reference sequence). The CDR3 runs 13 residues. V was shortened by 2 bases and J by 3 bases, with 7 bases between the two germline ends. The CDR3 region is CASSQYRDTEAFF. CDR3 in DNA: TGTGCCAGCAGCCAATACCGGGACACTGAAGCTTTCTTT.

This sequence joins TRBV11-2 and TRBJ2-3, with D perhaps matching TRBD2 (6 bases). This CDR3 is built from 16 residues. V shed 0 bases and J shed 2 bases, with 12 bases lying between them. CDR1 and CDR2 from the germline V gene are SGHAT and FQNNGV. The CDR3 loop is CASSLEDSGYTDTQYF. The CDR3 DNA follows: TGTGCCAGCAGCTTAGAAGATAGCGGTTACACAGATACGCAGTATTTT. Variable domain in full (rest from reference TRBV11-2 and TRBJ2-3): EAGVAQSPRYKIIEKRQSVAFWCNPISGHATLYWYQQILGQGPKLLIQFQNNGVVDDSQLPKDRFSAERLKGVDSTLKIQPAKLEDSAVYLCASSLEDSGYTDTQYFGPGTRLTVL.

The CDR3 protein is CSVREGASYEQYF. CDR3 sequence (DNA): TGCAGCGTTCGAGAGGGGGCATCCTACGAGCAGTACTTC. V gene TRBV29-1 combines with J gene TRBJ2-7; 7 positions agree with TRBD1. The germline V gene has CDR1 SQVTM and CDR2 ANQGSEA. The CDR3 contains 13 residues. The J segment lost 1 base and the V segment lost 5 bases, leaving 5 bases of the junction unmatched.

There are many counts of this clonotype. The chain joins TRBV20-1 to TRBJ2-7, with D maybe TRBD2 (6 bases). This CDR3 is built from 13 residues. The germline V gene encodes CDR1 DFQATT and CDR2 SNEGSKA (reference sequence). This CDR3 is CSADGSSTYEQYF. In nucleotides, the CDR3 is TGCAGCGCCGACGGGAGTTCAACCTACGAGCAGTACTTC.

V is TRBV7-2 and J is TRBJ2-5, with 11 bases aligning to TRBD2. The V and J ends lost 4 bases and 5 bases, in that order; junction bases with no gene match: 6. The CDR3 has 15 amino acids. Germline V gives CDR1 SGHTA, CDR2 FQGNSA. CDR3 nucleotides: TGTGCCAGCAGCTGGGGACTAGCGGAGGTCGAGACCCAGTACTTC. Translating gives CASSWGLAEVETQYF.

CDR3 loop: CATSDPTGDLNQPQHF. CDR3 sequence (DNA): TGTGCCACCAGTGACCCCACAGGGGACCTCAATCAGCCCCAGCATTTT. The chain is built from TRBV24-1 and TRBJ1-5, with 7 bases lining up with TRBD1. Trimming removed 4 bases from V and 3 bases from J; junction bases left unmatched: 8. Germline CDR1 is KGHDR and CDR2 is SFDVKD. The CDR3 loop spans 16 amino acids.

The chain couples TRBV11-2 to TRBJ2-3; TRBD1 matches 9 bases. CDR1 and CDR2 from the germline V gene are SGHAT and FQNNGV. The CDR3 runs to 15 residues. The trim removed 5 bases at V and 7 bases at J, leaving 10 bases unmatched. The CDR3 coding sequence is TGTGCCAGCAGCACGTGGGACAGGGCGGCGAATACGCAGTATTTT. Protein product: CASSTWDRAANTQYF.

This clonotype appeared a few times. The chain couples TRBV30 to TRBJ2-7, with 7 positions matching TRBD1. The germline CDR1 and CDR2 sequences are GTSNPN and SVGIG (reference sequence). This CDR3 comprises 12 residues. The CDR3 loop is CGLNRDSYEQYF. In DNA form, the CDR3 reads TGTGGGCTCAATCGGGACAGCTACGAGCAGTACTTC.

At least ten counts were recorded for this clonotype. The gene calls are TRBV5-1 and TRBJ2-7, with 9 bases matching TRBD1. The CDR3 is 15 amino acids. CDR1 is SGHRS and CDR2 is YFSETQ in the germline V gene. V was clipped by 3 bases and J by 3 bases; unmatched bases: 7. In DNA, the CDR3 is TGCGCCAGCAGCTCCAAATGGGGACAGGGCTACGAGCAGTACTTC. Protein product: CASSSKWGQGYEQYF.

There are many counts of this clonotype. This chain uses TRBV12-3 or TRBV12-4 with TRBJ2-7, with TRBD1 identical over 7 bases. J lost 2 bases, V lost 3 bases, and 13 bases had no gene match. This CDR3 is 17 amino acids long. The CDR3 here is CASSLQPIYGTAYEQYF. CDR3 in DNA: TGTGCCAGCAGTTTGCAACCGATTTACGGGACAGCCTACGAGCAGTACTTC.

This clonotype was found many times. This sequence joins TRBV12-3 or TRBV12-4 and TRBJ2-2, with TRBD1 identical over 12 bases. V lost 5 bases and J lost 4; bases outside the gene matches: 11. The CDR3 consists of 18 residues. CDR3 DNA sequence: TGTGCCAGCAGTGTACCCGGGACAGGGGGCTTTCCCACCGGGGAGCTGTTTTTT. It specifies CASSVPGTGGFPTGELFF.

The chain links TRBV29-1 to TRBJ2-3, with 8 positions matching TRBD2. The CDR3 runs 13 residues. The ends lost 8 bases at V and 0 bases at J; junction bases unmatched: 4. Germline lookup yields CDR1 SQVTM and CDR2 ANQGSEA. Here the CDR3 reads CSLASGSTDTQYF. Written as DNA, the CDR3 is TGCAGCCTTGCTAGCGGGAGCACAGATACGCAGTATTTT.